A single sample gave rise to the 4 T cell receptor beta chains below, sequenced in a study of cytomegalovirus exposure and HLA in healthy donors. Researchers ran the PCR with 60 Vbeta and 13 Jbeta primers. Only in-frame clones appear in the TCRdb table, and some are missing; sequencing was by immunoSEQ multiplex PCR. The sample has 150,000 or so clones; roughly four fifths are singletons. The sample taken for sequencing was PBMCs. The receptors were gathered from a man aged 50-59 years in good health and CMV-seropositive.

This clone came up once. The chain joins TRBV19 to TRBJ1-1; D is undetermined. V lost 0 bases to trimming and J lost 4 bases, with 15 bases between them. The CDR3 runs to 16 residues. Germline V gene sequence: CDR1 LNHDA, CDR2 SQIVND (reference sequence). Here the CDR3 reads CASSIDLEGVITEAFF. The CDR3 bases are TGTGCCAGTAGTATAGACCTAGAGGGAGTAATCACTGAAGCTTTCTTT. Full variable domain (outside the CDR3, taken from reference TRBV19 and TRBJ1-1): DGGITQSPKYLFRKEGQNVTLSCEQNLNHDAMYWYRQDPGQGLRLIYYSQIVNDFQKGDIAEGYSVSREKKESFPLTVTSAQKNPTAFYLCASSIDLEGVITEAFFGQGTRLTVV.

This rearrangement joins TRBV5-1 to TRBJ2-7, with 9 bases matching TRBD1. Germline CDR1 reads SGHRS; CDR2 reads YFSETQ. This CDR3 has 15 residues. The ends lost 1 base at V and 3 bases at J; junction bases unmatched: 5. The CDR3 reads CASSLLGQGFYEQYF. CDR3 coding DNA: TGCGCCAGCAGCTTGCTGGGACAGGGATTCTACGAGCAGTACTTC.

The V and J genes are TRBV12-5 and TRBJ2-3, with 7 bases that match TRBD2. Losses at the gene ends were 5 bases for V and 4 bases for J; bases not matched to a gene: 9. The CDR3 runs to 15 residues. Germline CDR1 reads LGHNT; CDR2 reads FRNRAP. The CDR3 DNA reads TGTGCTAGTGGTAACTCGGCGGGAGTCCCAGATACGCAGTATTTT. Translation gives CASGNSAGVPDTQYF.

The V call is TRBV5-1, the J call TRBJ2-1; 16 bases match TRBD2. Germline V lookup: CDR1 SGHRS, CDR2 YFSETQ. V shed 0 bases, J shed 8 bases, and the junction held 14 bases outside the gene matches. The CDR3 totals 20 residues. DNA of the CDR3: TGCGCCAGCAGCTTGGCCGGTCAACAGCCGGGACTAGCGGGAGGGTATGAGCAGTTCTTC. The encoded protein is CASSLAGQQPGLAGGYEQFF. The full variable domain, its missing parts supplied by reference TRBV5-1 and TRBJ2-1, is KAGVTQTPRYLIKTRGQQVTLSCSPISGHRSVSWYQQTPGQGLQFLFEYFSETQRNKGNFPGRFSGRQFSNSRSEMNVSTLELGDSALYLCASSLAGQQPGLAGGYEQFFGPGTRLTVL.